The T cell receptor beta chain described here comes from a study of cytomegalovirus exposure and HLA in healthy donors. PCR amplification relied on 60 Vbeta primers (plus 13 Jbeta primers). Per the original data handling: In a later analysis, of around 85 million unique beta chains, roughly 10 million appeared in at least two donors. TCRdb's table, derived via immunoSEQ multiplex PCR, lists solely in-frame clones and lacks some. Clone size and the V and J calls come from that table; the DNA yielded D and trimming. In the table there are approximately 240,000 clones, just over 75% of which are singletons. Source material: PBMCs. The TCR originated in a woman aged 55-69 years in good health and CMV-seropositive.

For the CDR3, the DNA is TGTGCCAGCAGCTCCTGGACAGGCCAAGATCAGCCCCAGCATTTT. It encodes CASSSWTGQDQPQHF. The chain has TRBV5-6 and TRBJ1-5; 7 nucleotides line up with TRBD1. The germline CDR1 and CDR2 sequences are SGHDT and YYEEEE. V lost 3 bases to trimming and J lost 5 bases; unmatched junction nucleotides: 8. This CDR3 comprises 15 residues.